These 18 T cell receptor beta chains came from one sample sequenced in a study of T cell clonotyping in hematopoietic cell transplantation. Time point of the sample: recipient sample about 28 days before transplant, after cytoreduction. The protocol was immunoSEQ multiplex PCR, while the TCRdb copy is restricted to in-frame clones and leaves out a portion. The sample shows roughly 30,000 clones, approximately 77% of them seen only once. Sequencing was performed on peripheral blood mononuclear cells, taken before stem cell transplant. The receptors were sampled from a man aged 40-55 years with acute myeloid leukemia. Some clones in this sample may be carry-over from other donors' samples.

This clone was observed a single time. This rearrangement joins TRBV6-5 to TRBJ1-6; maybe TRBD1 (5 bases). Germline CDR1 reads MNHEY; CDR2 reads SVGAGI. The CDR3 sequence is 16 residues long. Trimming shortened V by 2 bases and J by 6 bases, and 14 bases separated the two germline ends. The CDR3 DNA sequence: TGTGCCAGCAGTTACAGGCTAACGGGGGGTAATTCACCCCTCCACTTT. This gives the protein CASSYRLTGGNSPLHF.

The CDR3 sequence is CASSDTPQAHWSGYTF. CDR3 DNA sequence: TGTGCCAGCAGTGATACCCCACAGGCCCACTGGTCTGGCTACACCTTC. This sequence joins TRBV6-4 and TRBJ1-2; D is perhaps TRBD1 (5 bases). CDR1 MRHNA and CDR2 SNTAGT come from the germline V gene. The CDR3 extends over 16 amino acids. V lost 3 bases and J lost 7, with 21 bases in between.

The chain couples TRBV5-1 to TRBJ1-1, with 7 positions matching TRBD1. Germline CDR1 is SGHRS and CDR2 is YFSETQ. CDR3 length: 14 residues. Trimming at V came to 3 bases and at J to 2 bases, leaving 4 bases not matched to a gene. CDR3 sequence reads: CASSSGQPNTEAFF. Here the CDR3 DNA reads TGCGCCAGCAGCTCGGGACAGCCTAACACTGAAGCTTTCTTT.

CDR3 residues: CASSDPAGIPYEQYF. CDR3 in DNA: TGTGCCAGCAGTGACCCCGCGGGGATACCCTACGAGCAGTACTTC. The V call is TRBV27, the J call TRBJ2-7; weak D call: TRBD2 (6 bases). The CDR3 length is 15 residues. Trimming cost V 5 bases and J 2 bases, with 16 bases left between them. CDR1 MNHEY and CDR2 SMNVEV come from the germline V gene (reference sequence).

The chain has TRBV4-3 and TRBJ1-2; D is undetermined. Germline V CDR1 and CDR2: LGHNA, YSLEER. The CDR3 covers 16 residues. V was trimmed by 1 base and J by 4 bases, leaving 16 bases between them. The chain's CDR3 is CASSQADGRNAYGYTF. The DNA for the CDR3 is TGCGCCAGCAGCCAAGCTGACGGGAGAAACGCCTATGGCTACACCTTC.

This sequence joins TRBV19 and TRBJ2-2; possibly TRBD2 for D (5 bases). Germline CDR1 LNHDA, CDR2 SQIVND (reference sequence). The length of the CDR3 is 13 residues. V lost 5 bases and J 8 bases, leaving 12 bases between the germline ends. The CDR3 loop is CASSPGILGELFF. The CDR3 DNA sequence: TGTGCCAGTAGTCCGGGGATTTTGGGGGAGCTGTTTTTT.

The rearrangement joins TRBV14 to TRBJ2-7; 9 bases fit TRBD1. The germline gives CDR1 SGHDN, CDR2 FVKESK. V lost 1 base and J lost 3; bases outside the gene matches: 7. The CDR3 sequence is 16 residues long. The CDR3 DNA follows: TGTGCCAGCAGCCAAGTGGGGGGGACAGGGCTCTACGAGCAGTACTTC. Its protein is CASSQVGGTGLYEQYF.

The chain is built from TRBV7-9 and TRBJ2-1; D is perhaps TRBD2 (5 bases). V dropped 3 bases and J dropped 0 bases, with 9 bases sitting between them. The CDR3 consists of 15 residues. Germline V gene lookup returns CDR1 SEHNR and CDR2 FQNEAQ (reference sequence). The CDR3 region has the DNA TGTGCCAGCAGCTTGGATGGGAGCTCCTACAATGAGCAGTTCTTC. Translating gives CASSLDGSSYNEQFF.

This clone has only a few counts. The chain is built from TRBV11-3 and TRBJ1-2; 9 bases are shared with TRBD1. The CDR3 runs to 14 residues. Trimming at V came to 5 bases and at J to 13 bases, leaving 14 bases not matched to a gene. The V gene's germline CDR1 is SGHNT and CDR2 YENEEA. DNA for the CDR3: TGTGCCAGCAGCCCGACCCTATCCGGGACAGGGCCCACCTTC. Amino acids: CASSPTLSGTGPTF.

This chain connects TRBV4-3 to TRBJ2-3; 8 bases fit TRBD2. Germline V gene sequence: CDR1 LGHNA, CDR2 YSLEER. The CDR3 length is 17 residues. Germline trimming cut 1 base from V and 6 bases from J; bases unmatched to any gene: 12. The chain's CDR3 is CASSQAVRGGLWDTQYF. The DNA of the CDR3 is TGCGCCAGCAGCCAAGCGGTACGGGGGGGCCTCTGGGATACGCAGTATTTT.

The chain recombines TRBV6-5 with TRBJ1-5, with D possibly matching TRBD1 (5 bases). Germline-derived CDR1 and CDR2 are MNHEY and SVGAGI. V lost 6 bases and J lost 4, with 13 bases in between. CDR3 length equals 14 residues. In DNA, the CDR3 is TGTGCCAGCAGCCTCCGGGGCCCAAATCAGCCCCAGCATTTT. Amino acid sequence: CASSLRGPNQPQHF.

The chain employs TRBV2 and TRBJ1-2, with D possibly TRBD1 on 6 matching bases. Per the germline V gene, CDR1 is SNHLY and CDR2 is FYNNEI. This CDR3 contains 13 residues. The V end was cut by 5 bases, the J end by 4 bases, with 11 bases between. As DNA, the CDR3 is TGTGCCAGCAGTCCACAGGGCTCCTATGGCTACACCTTC. Amino acid sequence: CASSPQGSYGYTF.

This clone appeared a few times. This chain links TRBV28 with TRBJ1-6; D unresolved. V lost 3 bases and J lost 10, with 7 bases in between. The germline gives CDR1 MDHEN, CDR2 SYDVKM. The CDR3 is 12 amino acids. The DNA of the CDR3 is TGTGCCAGCAGTTTCGCGGAATCACCCCTCCACTTT. Residues: CASSFAESPLHF.

The gene calls are TRBV7-6 and TRBJ2-2, with a weak D call TRBD1 (5 bases). CDR1 and CDR2 (germline): SGHVS, FNYEAQ. This CDR3 is built from 15 residues. V lost 4 bases to trimming and J lost 2 bases, with 11 bases between them. In nucleotides, the CDR3 is TGTGCCAGCAGCTCCCCAAGGGGAAACACCGGGGAGCTGTTTTTT. This codes for CASSSPRGNTGELFF.

V usage is TRBV9 and J usage is TRBJ1-2; the D is unclear. Looked up from germline, CDR1 is SGDLS and CDR2 is YYNGEE. V was clipped by 0 bases and J by 7 bases, with 13 bases between them. The CDR3 has 14 amino acids. Here the CDR3 DNA reads TGTGCCAGCAGCGTAGAAGTGAGGGATGGTGGCTACACCTTC. This codes for CASSVEVRDGGYTF.

This chain connects TRBV5-6 to TRBJ2-1; 9 nucleotides agree with TRBD1. The CDR3 totals 18 residues. The germline V gene encodes CDR1 SGHDT and CDR2 YYEEEE. J was trimmed by 10 bases and V by 4 bases; bases with no gene match: 21. In DNA form, the CDR3 reads TGTGCCAGCAGCCCCCAAGGCGCCGGGACAGGGTATCTAGGAGAGCAGTTCTTC. This gives the protein CASSPQGAGTGYLGEQFF.

The rearrangement joins TRBV11-2 to TRBJ2-7; 7 positions match TRBD1. V lost 6 bases, J lost 3 bases, and 11 bases stayed unmatched. The CDR3 runs to 15 residues. Germline CDR1 reads SGHAT; CDR2 reads FQNNGV. The CDR3 region is CASSPSVGGHYEQYF. The CDR3 DNA sequence: TGTGCCAGCAGTCCATCCGTAGGGGGCCACTACGAGCAGTACTTC.

This chain joins TRBV6-5 and TRBJ2-7; D is possibly TRBD2 (5 bases). The V gene lost 6 bases and the J gene lost 7 bases, with 19 bases spanning the gap. Per the germline V gene, CDR1 is MNHEY and CDR2 is SVGAGI. The CDR3 sequence is 14 residues long. CDR3: CASRRAPKVGEQYF. CDR3 coding DNA: TGTGCCAGCAGGAGGGCCCCCAAAGTCGGGGAGCAGTACTTC.